Described below is a single T cell receptor beta chain sequence and its context. As yet, its antigen is unknown. The sample is drawn from a study of T cell responses to AZD1222 COVID-19 vaccine. The study's findings and limits: Two AZD1222 doses significantly raised spike-specific TCR breadth and depth over controls. Clonal diversity was possibly underestimated; the donors were predominantly white British and more often female. Regions left unmutated in variants are reportedly the target of nearly half of spike-specific TCRs. Recipients of AZD1222 seropositive at baseline numbered only 6 or 7.

Germline lookup yields CDR1 LNHNV and CDR2 YYDKDF (reference sequence). The V and J ends lost 0 bases and 4 bases respectively, with 6 bases between them. CDR3 length: 14 amino acids. Method: immunoSEQ multiplex PCR; TCRdb's copy keeps in-frame clones and lacks some. This table holds more than 95,000 clones, 90% found once. Sequenced material: peripheral blood, taken on day 0 of AZD1222 vaccination. V usage is TRBV15 and J usage is TRBJ2-2; D unclear. The TCR originated in an adult in good health. The CDR3 sequence: CATSRDRATGELFF. The CDR3 DNA reads TGTGCCACCAGCAGAGATAGGGCCACCGGGGAGCTGTTTTTT. Full variable domain (remainder filled in from reference TRBV15 and TRBJ2-2): DAMVIQNPRYQVTQFGKPVTLSCSQTLNHNVMYWYQQKSSQAPKLLFHYYDKDFNNEADTPDNFQSRRPNTSFCFLDIRSPGLGDTAMYLCATSRDRATGELFFGEGSRLTVL.